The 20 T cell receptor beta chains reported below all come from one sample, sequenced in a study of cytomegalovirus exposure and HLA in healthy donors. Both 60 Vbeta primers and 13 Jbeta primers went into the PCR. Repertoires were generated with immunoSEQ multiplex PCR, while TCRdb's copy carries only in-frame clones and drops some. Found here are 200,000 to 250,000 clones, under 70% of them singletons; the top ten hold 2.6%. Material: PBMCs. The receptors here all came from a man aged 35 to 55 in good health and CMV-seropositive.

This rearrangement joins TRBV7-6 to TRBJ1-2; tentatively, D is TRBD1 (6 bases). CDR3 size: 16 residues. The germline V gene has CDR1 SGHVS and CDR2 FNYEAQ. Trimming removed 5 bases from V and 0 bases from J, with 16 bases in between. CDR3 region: CASSTGQPYANYGYTF. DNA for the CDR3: TGTGCCAGCAGCACCGGACAGCCATATGCTAACTATGGCTACACCTTC.

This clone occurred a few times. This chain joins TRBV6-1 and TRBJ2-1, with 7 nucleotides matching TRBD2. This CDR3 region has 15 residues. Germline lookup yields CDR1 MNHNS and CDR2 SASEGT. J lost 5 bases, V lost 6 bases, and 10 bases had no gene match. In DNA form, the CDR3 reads TGTGCCAGCAGGAGCGGGGCAACGTCGAACAATGAGCAGTTCTTC. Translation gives CASRSGATSNNEQFF.

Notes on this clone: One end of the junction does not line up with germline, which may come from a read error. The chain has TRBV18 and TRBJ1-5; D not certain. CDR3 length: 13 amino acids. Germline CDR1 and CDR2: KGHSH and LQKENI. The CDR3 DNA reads TGTGCCAGCTCACCGGGAGAAGATCAGTCCCAGCATTTT. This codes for CASSPGEDQSQHF.

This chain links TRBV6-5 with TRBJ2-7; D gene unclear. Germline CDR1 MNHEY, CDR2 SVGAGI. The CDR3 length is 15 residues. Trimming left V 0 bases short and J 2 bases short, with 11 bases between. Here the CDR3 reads CASSYSRTTTYEQYF. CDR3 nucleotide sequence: TGTGCCAGCAGTTACTCGAGAACGACAACCTACGAGCAGTACTTC.

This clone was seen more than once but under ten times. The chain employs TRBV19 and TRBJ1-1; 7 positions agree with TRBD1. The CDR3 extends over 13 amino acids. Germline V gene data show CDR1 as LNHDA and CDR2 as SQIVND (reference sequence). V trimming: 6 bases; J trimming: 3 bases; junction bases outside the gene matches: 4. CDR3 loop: CASRTTGDTEAFF. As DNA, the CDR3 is TGTGCCAGTAGGACTACAGGGGACACTGAAGCTTTCTTT.

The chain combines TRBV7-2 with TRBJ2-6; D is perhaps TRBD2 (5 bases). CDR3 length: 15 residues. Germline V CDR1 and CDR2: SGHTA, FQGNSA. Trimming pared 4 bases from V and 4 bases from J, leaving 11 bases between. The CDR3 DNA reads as TGTGCCAGCAGCTCCCGGGATGTCGGGGCCAACGTCCTGACTTTC. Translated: CASSSRDVGANVLTF.

The DNA for the CDR3 is TGTGCCAGAAGCTTGTCGGCAGGGGGTACCACCGGGGAGCTGTTTTTT. This translates into CARSLSAGGTTGELFF. This chain uses TRBV5-3 with TRBJ2-2; 7 bases match TRBD1. TRBV5-3 is an ORF for which the function is uncertain. J lost 4 bases, V lost 1 base, and 7 bases had no gene match. The CDR3 contains 16 residues.

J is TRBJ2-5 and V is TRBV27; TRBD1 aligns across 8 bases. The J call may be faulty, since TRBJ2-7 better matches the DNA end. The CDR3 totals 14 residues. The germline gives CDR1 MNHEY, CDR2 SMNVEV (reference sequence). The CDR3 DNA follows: TGTGCCAGCAGTCTCGACAGGGGATCCTACGAGCAGTACTTC. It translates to CASSLDRGSYEQYF.

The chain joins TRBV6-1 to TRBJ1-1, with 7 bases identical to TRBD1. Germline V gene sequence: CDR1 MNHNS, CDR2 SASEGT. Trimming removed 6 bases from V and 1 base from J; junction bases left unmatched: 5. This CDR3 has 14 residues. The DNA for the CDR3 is TGTGCCAGCAGATGGGGACAGCGGAACACTGAAGCTTTCTTT. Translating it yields CASRWGQRNTEAFF.

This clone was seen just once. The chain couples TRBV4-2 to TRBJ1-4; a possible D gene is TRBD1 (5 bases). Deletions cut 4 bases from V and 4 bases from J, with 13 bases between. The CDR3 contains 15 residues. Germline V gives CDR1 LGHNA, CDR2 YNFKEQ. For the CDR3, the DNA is TGTGCCAGCAGCCGGGGGGACGGCGTTAATGAAAAACTGTTTTTT. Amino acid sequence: CASSRGDGVNEKLFF.

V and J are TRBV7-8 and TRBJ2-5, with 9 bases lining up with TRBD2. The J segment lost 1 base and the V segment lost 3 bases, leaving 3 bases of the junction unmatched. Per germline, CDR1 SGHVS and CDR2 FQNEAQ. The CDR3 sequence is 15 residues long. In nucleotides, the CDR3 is TGTGCCAGCAGCTTTAGCGGGGGACTCCAAGAGACCCAGTACTTC. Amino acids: CASSFSGGLQETQYF.

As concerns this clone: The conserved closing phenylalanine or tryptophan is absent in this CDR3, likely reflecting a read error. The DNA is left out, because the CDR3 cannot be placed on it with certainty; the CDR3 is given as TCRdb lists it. This chain's CDR3 is CSARGTVPI. The chain couples TRBV20-1 to TRBJ2-7; the table's D call of TRBD1 was not tested on the DNA. Germline CDR1 is DFQATT and CDR2 is SNEGSKA (reference sequence). The length of the CDR3 is 9 amino acids, counting both ends.

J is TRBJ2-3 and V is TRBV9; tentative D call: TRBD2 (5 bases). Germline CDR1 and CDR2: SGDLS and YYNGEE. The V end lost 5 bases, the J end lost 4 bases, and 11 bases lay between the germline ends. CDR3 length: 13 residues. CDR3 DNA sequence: TGTGCCAGCAGTCACGGGGAGCCAGATACGCAGTATTTT. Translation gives CASSHGEPDTQYF. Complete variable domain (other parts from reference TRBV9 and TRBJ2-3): DSGVTQTPKHLITATGQRVTLRCSPRSGDLSVYWYQQSLDQGLQFLIQYYNGEERAKGNILERFSAQQFPDLHSELNLSSLELGDSALYFCASSHGEPDTQYFGPGTRLTVL.

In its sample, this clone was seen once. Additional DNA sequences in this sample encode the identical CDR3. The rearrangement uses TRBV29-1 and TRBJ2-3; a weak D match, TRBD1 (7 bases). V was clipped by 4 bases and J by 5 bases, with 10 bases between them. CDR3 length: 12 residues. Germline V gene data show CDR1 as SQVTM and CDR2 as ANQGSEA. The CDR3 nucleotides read TGCAGCGTTGCGCAGGGGGGAGATACGCAGTATTTT. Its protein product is CSVAQGGDTQYF.

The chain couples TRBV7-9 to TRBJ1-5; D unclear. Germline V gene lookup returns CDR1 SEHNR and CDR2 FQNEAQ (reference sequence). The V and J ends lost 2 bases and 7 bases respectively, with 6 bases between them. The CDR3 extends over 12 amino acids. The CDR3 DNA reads TGTGCCAGCAGCTTATTAAGCCAGCCCCAGCATTTT. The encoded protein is CASSLLSQPQHF.

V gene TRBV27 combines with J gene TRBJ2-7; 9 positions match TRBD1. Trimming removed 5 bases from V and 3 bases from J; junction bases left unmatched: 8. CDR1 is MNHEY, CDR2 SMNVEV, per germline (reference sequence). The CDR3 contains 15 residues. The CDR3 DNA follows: TGTGCCAGCAGTCCGGGGACAGGGCCTTTCTACGAGCAGTACTTC. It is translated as CASSPGTGPFYEQYF.

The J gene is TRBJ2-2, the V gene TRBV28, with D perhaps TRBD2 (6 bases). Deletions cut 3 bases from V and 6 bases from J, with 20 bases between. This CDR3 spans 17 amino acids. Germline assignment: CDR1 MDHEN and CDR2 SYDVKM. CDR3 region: CASSLRSPGGGPGELFF. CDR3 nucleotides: TGTGCCAGCAGTTTGAGGTCCCCCGGGGGTGGTCCCGGGGAGCTGTTTTTT.

The CDR3 DNA follows: TGCGCCAGCAGCCAAGAAGCCATGAGCGGGGGGCTGAATGAGCAGTTCTTC. Protein: CASSQEAMSGGLNEQFF. The chain combines TRBV4-1 with TRBJ2-1; 9 bases are a match to TRBD2. Germline assignment: CDR1 MGHRA and CDR2 YSYEKL. V was clipped by 0 bases and J by 7 bases; unmatched bases: 10. The CDR3 is made up of 17 amino acids.

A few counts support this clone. Written as DNA, the CDR3 is TGTGCCAGCAGTGTCGGACTAGCGGGGGAGCAGTACTTC. This encodes CASSVGLAGEQYF. This sequence joins TRBV6-1 and TRBJ2-7, with 12 bases that match TRBD2. There are 13 residues in the CDR3. With V trimmed by 4 bases and J by 7 bases, 2 bases remained unmatched. CDR1 MNHNS and CDR2 SASEGT come from the germline V gene.

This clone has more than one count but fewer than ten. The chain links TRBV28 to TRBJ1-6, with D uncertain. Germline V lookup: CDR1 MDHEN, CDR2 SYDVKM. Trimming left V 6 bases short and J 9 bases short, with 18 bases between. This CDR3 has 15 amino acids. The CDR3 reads CASSPMRADLSPLHF. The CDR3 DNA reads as TGTGCCAGCAGCCCCATGAGGGCCGACCTTTCACCCCTCCACTTT.